Listed below are T cell receptor beta chains from one sample, sequenced in a study of chemoradiotherapy in HPV16-positive cancers. Data came from immunoSEQ multiplex PCR; TCRdb stores just in-frame clones and leaves some out. The sample includes some 17,000 clones, more than 85% of them seen just once. Material: blood, obtained from a patient who underwent chemoradiotherapy. The receptors here all came from a human donor with HPV-associated anogenital cancer. The CDR3 runs from the conserved cysteine through the conserved F or W. Fields, in order: J gene, D gene, V gene, clone size, CDR3 protein, CDR3 DNA. A D gene is named only where the DNA matches it firmly. Part of the rows lack a size; the others show once, few, many or a class for expanded clones.

J gene: TRBJ1-2
D gene: -
V gene: TRBV6-5
clone size: -
CDR3 protein: CASREGIGNYGYTF
CDR3 DNA: TGTGCCAGCAGGGAGGGTATTGGTAACTATGGCTACACCTTC

J gene: TRBJ1-2
D gene: -
V gene: TRBV7-9
clone size: -
CDR3 protein: CASSSLTGDYGYTF
CDR3 DNA: TGTGCCAGCAGCTCTTTGACAGGAGACTATGGCTACACCTTC

J gene: TRBJ2-7
D gene: -
V gene: TRBV7-8
clone size: -
CDR3 protein: CASSFRDKTYEQYF
CDR3 DNA: TGTGCCAGCAGCTTTCGGGACAAGACCTACGAGCAGTACTTC

J gene: TRBJ1-1
D gene: -
V gene: TRBV20-1
clone size: -
CDR3 protein: CSAGNGPEAFF
CDR3 DNA: TGCAGTGCTGGCAATGGGCCCGAAGCTTTCTTT

J gene: TRBJ2-5
D gene: -
V gene: TRBV5-1
clone size: -
CDR3 protein: CASSLRGLETQYF
CDR3 DNA: TGCGCCAGCAGCTTGAGGGGCCTGGAGACCCAGTACTTC

J gene: TRBJ1-2
D gene: TRBD1
V gene: TRBV11-2
clone size: -
CDR3 protein: CASRPEDRVDYGYTF
CDR3 DNA: TGTGCCAGCAGGCCTGAGGACAGGGTAGACTATGGCTACACCTTC

J gene: TRBJ1-5
D gene: TRBD1
V gene: TRBV5-8
clone size: -
CDR3 protein: CASSNHRGQGQPQHF
CDR3 DNA: TGTGCCAGCAGCAACCACAGGGGTCAAGGCCAGCCCCAGCATTTT

J gene: TRBJ2-7
D gene: TRBD2
V gene: TRBV5-4
clone size: -
CDR3 protein: CASSLAGGNPSYEQYF
CDR3 DNA: TGTGCCAGCAGCTTGGCGGGAGGGAACCCCTCCTACGAGCAGTACTTC

J gene: TRBJ2-7
D gene: TRBD1
V gene: TRBV5-8
clone size: -
CDR3 protein: CASSLGGQISYEQYF
CDR3 DNA: TGTGCCAGCAGCTTGGGGGGACAGATCTCCTACGAGCAGTACTTC

J gene: TRBJ1-2
D gene: -
V gene: TRBV9
clone size: -
CDR3 protein: CASSSYREDYGYTF
CDR3 DNA: TGTGCCAGCAGCAGCTACAGGGAAGACTATGGCTACACCTTC

J gene: TRBJ1-6
D gene: TRBD1
V gene: TRBV6-4
clone size: once
CDR3 protein: CASATGPGSPLHF
CDR3 DNA: TGTGCCAGCGCGACAGGGCCCGGATCACCCCTCCACTTT

J gene: TRBJ2-6
D gene: TRBD1
V gene: TRBV19
clone size: -
CDR3 protein: CASSRDRVQTGANVLTF
CDR3 DNA: TGTGCCAGTAGTAGGGACAGGGTTCAGACTGGGGCCAACGTCCTGACTTTC

J gene: TRBJ1-5
D gene: -
V gene: TRBV9
clone size: few
CDR3 protein: CASSIGGGQPQHF
CDR3 DNA: TGTGCCAGCAGCATCGGGGGTGGCCAGCCCCAGCATTTT

J gene: TRBJ2-3
D gene: TRBD2
V gene: TRBV28
clone size: once
CDR3 protein: CASSTLAGAVDTQYF
CDR3 DNA: TGTGCCAGCAGTACCTTAGCGGGGGCCGTAGATACGCAGTATTTT

J gene: TRBJ2-2
D gene: -
V gene: TRBV6-6
clone size: -
CDR3 protein: CASSPGLFTTGELFF
CDR3 DNA: TGTGCCAGCAGCCCGGGACTTTTTACGACCGGGGAGCTGTTTTTT

J gene: TRBJ1-4
D gene: -
V gene: TRBV5-1
clone size: -
CDR3 protein: CASSPGGQGHEKLFF
CDR3 DNA: TGCGCCAGCAGCCCCGGGGGACAAGGGCATGAAAAACTGTTTTTT

J gene: TRBJ2-1
D gene: -
V gene: TRBV11-3
clone size: -
CDR3 protein: CASSSWTNEQFF
CDR3 DNA: TGTGCCAGCAGCTCATGGACTAATGAGCAGTTCTTC

J gene: TRBJ1-5
D gene: -
V gene: TRBV5-1
clone size: -
CDR3 protein: CASSLDGQSKNQPQHF
CDR3 DNA: TGCGCCAGCAGCTTGGACGGACAGTCCAAGAATCAGCCCCAGCATTTT

J gene: TRBJ1-3
D gene: -
V gene: TRBV7-6
clone size: -
CDR3 protein: CASSHRAGDLDAYTIYF
CDR3 DNA: TGTGCCAGCAGCCACCGGGCAGGGGACCTAGACGCGTACACCATATATTTT

J gene: TRBJ1-6
D gene: -
V gene: TRBV7-2
clone size: -
CDR3 protein: CASSFRQGVNSPLHF
CDR3 DNA: TGTGCCAGCAGCTTTCGTCAGGGAGTCAATTCACCCCTCCACTTT

J gene: TRBJ1-5
D gene: TRBD1
V gene: TRBV10-3
clone size: -
CDR3 protein: CAIRQGFDQPQHF
CDR3 DNA: TGTGCCATCAGACAGGGGTTTGATCAGCCCCAGCATTTT

J gene: TRBJ1-1
D gene: -
V gene: TRBV21-1
clone size: -
CDR3 protein: CASSAGDRDGTEAFF
CDR3 DNA: TGTGCCAGCAGCGCGGGGGACAGGGACGGAACTGAAGCTTTCTTT

J gene: TRBJ2-1
D gene: TRBD1
V gene: TRBV11-3
clone size: -
CDR3 protein: CASSGDSRTYNEQFF
CDR3 DNA: TGTGCCAGCAGCGGGGACAGCCGAACCTACAATGAGCAGTTCTTC

J gene: TRBJ1-2
D gene: -
V gene: TRBV7-2
clone size: -
CDR3 protein: CASSLDGDGRGYTF
CDR3 DNA: TGTGCCAGCAGCTTGGACGGGGACGGCCGGGGGTACACCTTC

J gene: TRBJ2-3
D gene: TRBD2
V gene: TRBV19
clone size: -
CDR3 protein: CASNERGGNTQYF
CDR3 DNA: TGTGCCAGTAATGAGCGGGGGGGCAATACGCAGTATTTT

J gene: TRBJ1-3
D gene: -
V gene: TRBV5-1
clone size: once
CDR3 protein: CASSLGQAGNTIYF
CDR3 DNA: TGCGCCAGCAGCTTGGGCCAGGCTGGAAACACCATATATTTT

J gene: TRBJ1-5
D gene: TRBD1
V gene: TRBV19
clone size: -
CDR3 protein: CATHGTGNQPQHF
CDR3 DNA: TGTGCCACCCATGGGACAGGGAATCAGCCCCAGCATTTT

J gene: TRBJ1-2
D gene: -
V gene: TRBV6-6
clone size: -
CDR3 protein: CASLEGQYNYGYTF
CDR3 DNA: TGTGCCAGCCTGGAGGGACAATATAACTATGGCTACACCTTC

J gene: TRBJ1-1
D gene: -
V gene: TRBV27
clone size: -
CDR3 protein: CASSLSQRGTEAFF
CDR3 DNA: TGTGCCAGCAGTTTATCCCAGCGAGGTACTGAAGCTTTCTTT

J gene: TRBJ1-3
D gene: TRBD1
V gene: TRBV5-4
clone size: -
CDR3 protein: CASSLAPGQGENTIYF
CDR3 DNA: TGTGCCAGCAGCTTGGCTCCGGGACAGGGAGAAAACACCATATATTTT

J gene: TRBJ2-4
D gene: -
V gene: TRBV19
clone size: -
CDR3 protein: CASSSNRFRVWDIQYF
CDR3 DNA: TGTGCCAGTAGTTCGAATAGATTCAGGGTATGGGACATTCAGTACTTC

J gene: TRBJ1-2
D gene: TRBD1
V gene: TRBV4-2
clone size: -
CDR3 protein: CASSQGGQERYGYTF
CDR3 DNA: TGTGCCAGCAGCCAAGGTGGACAGGAACGCTATGGCTACACCTTC

J gene: TRBJ2-7
D gene: TRBD1
V gene: TRBV6-1
clone size: -
CDR3 protein: CASNRGRYEQYF
CDR3 DNA: TGTGCCAGCAACAGGGGGCGGTACGAGCAGTACTTC

J gene: TRBJ1-6
D gene: -
V gene: TRBV9
clone size: -
CDR3 protein: CASSVGRGKESPLHF
CDR3 DNA: TGTGCCAGCAGCGTAGGGAGAGGGAAAGAATCACCCCTCCACTTT

J gene: TRBJ1-1
D gene: -
V gene: TRBV6-5
clone size: -
CDR3 protein: CASSYSPGMNTEAFF
CDR3 DNA: TGTGCCAGCAGTTACTCCCCAGGGATGAACACTGAAGCTTTCTTT

J gene: TRBJ1-4
D gene: -
V gene: TRBV4-3
clone size: -
CDR3 protein: CASSQGGAGSGEKLFF
CDR3 DNA: TGCGCCAGCAGCCAAGGAGGCGCAGGGTCGGGTGAAAAACTGTTTTTT

J gene: TRBJ1-4
D gene: -
V gene: TRBV15
clone size: -
CDR3 protein: CATSRDTAATNEKLFF
CDR3 DNA: TGTGCCACCAGCAGAGATACCGCAGCAACTAATGAAAAACTGTTTTTT

J gene: TRBJ1-2
D gene: TRBD1
V gene: TRBV7-8
clone size: -
CDR3 protein: CASSLTGGYGYTF
CDR3 DNA: TGTGCCAGCAGCCTGACAGGGGGCTATGGCTACACCTTC

J gene: TRBJ1-4
D gene: -
V gene: TRBV30
clone size: -
CDR3 protein: CAWGRLNEKLFF
CDR3 DNA: TGTGCCTGGGGACGTCTTAATGAAAAACTGTTTTTT

J gene: TRBJ1-5
D gene: -
V gene: TRBV9
clone size: -
CDR3 protein: CASSVGAGWDQPQHF
CDR3 DNA: TGTGCCAGCAGCGTAGGGGCCGGGTGGGATCAGCCCCAGCATTTT

J gene: TRBJ1-4
D gene: -
V gene: TRBV9
clone size: -
CDR3 protein: CASSVSAGMSEKLFF
CDR3 DNA: TGTGCCAGCAGCGTATCAGCGGGGATGTCAGAAAAACTGTTTTTT

J gene: TRBJ2-5
D gene: TRBD2
V gene: TRBV5-1
clone size: -
CDR3 protein: CASTQGLAGQETQYF
CDR3 DNA: TGCGCCAGCACCCAGGGACTAGCGGGGCAAGAGACCCAGTACTTC

J gene: TRBJ2-7
D gene: -
V gene: TRBV2
clone size: -
CDR3 protein: CASSEFGTDYEQYF
CDR3 DNA: TGTGCCAGCAGTGAATTTGGGACTGACTACGAGCAGTACTTC